A selection of T cell receptor beta chains follows, all from one sample in a study of immune cell composition in non-small cell lung cancer. Sequencing was performed with immunoSEQ multiplex PCR; in TCRdb, only in-frame clones are kept and a portion is missing. The table lists approximately 4,000 clones, 70% to 75% of them singletons, with 20% to 25% in the top ten. The sequenced material came from lung tumor tissue. The receptors stem from a human donor with non-small cell lung cancer. The CDR3 runs from the conserved cysteine through the conserved F or W. A D gene is named only where the DNA matches it firmly. Not every row has a clone size; where given, it reads once, few, many or a size class.

J: TRBJ2-1; D: -; V: TRBV5-1; size: few; length: 17; DNA: TGCGCCAGCAGCTTTTTTTCTGGCGCTCAGGGGTCCAATGAGCAGTTCTTC; CDR3: CASSFFSGAQGSNEQFF
J: TRBJ2-3; D: -; V: TRBV7-2; size: -; length: 13; DNA: TGTGCCAGCAGCTTAGTAGCTGAGGATACGCAGTATTTT; CDR3: CASSLVAEDTQYF
J: TRBJ2-3; D: -; V: TRBV28; size: few; length: 15; DNA: TGTGCCAGCAGTTTAACAAACGCACGGGCAGATACGCAGTATTTT; CDR3: CASSLTNARADTQYF
J: TRBJ1-3; D: -; V: TRBV7-9; size: -; length: 15; DNA: TGTGCCAGCAGCTTTGCAGTACGCTCTGGAAACACCATATATTTT; CDR3: CASSFAVRSGNTIYF
J: TRBJ1-6; D: TRBD1; V: TRBV9; size: -; length: 15; DNA: TGTGCCAGCAGGTCGGGACAGGGGATTAATTCACCCCTCCACTTT; CDR3: CASRSGQGINSPLHF
J: TRBJ1-4; D: -; V: TRBV10-3; size: -; length: 15; DNA: TGTGCCATCAGTGGAGGGATTGCAACTAATGAAAAACTGTTTTTT; CDR3: CAISGGIATNEKLFF
J: TRBJ2-3; D: -; V: TRBV15; size: once; length: 15; DNA: TGTGCCACCAGCAGAGCTCAGGGTATCACGGATTCGCAGTATTTT; CDR3: CATSRAQGITDSQYF
J: TRBJ1-4; D: -; V: TRBV15; size: -; length: 13; DNA: TGTGCCACCAGGATGGAAACATTAGAAAAACTGTTTTTT; CDR3: CATRMETLEKLFF
J: TRBJ1-1; D: -; V: TRBV27; size: -; length: 14; DNA: TGTGCCAGCAGTTTAGATACGGACAGCACTGAAGCTTTCTTT; CDR3: CASSLDTDSTEAFF
J: TRBJ2-3; D: TRBD2; V: TRBV18; size: -; length: 13; DNA: TGTGCCAGCTCGCCTGGACTAGCTGCGACGCAGTATTTT; CDR3: CASSPGLAATQYF
J: TRBJ2-2; D: TRBD2; V: TRBV7-6; size: once; length: 19; DNA: TGTGCCAGCAGCTTACAACTGGGACTAGCGGAAAAGAACACCGGGGAGCTGTTTTTT; CDR3: CASSLQLGLAEKNTGELFF
J: TRBJ2-1; D: -; V: TRBV27; size: -; length: 14; DNA: TGTGCCAGCAGCCGGGGGAGCTCCTACAATGAGCAGTTCTTC; CDR3: CASSRGSSYNEQFF
J: TRBJ1-5; D: -; V: TRBV29-1; size: once; length: 13; DNA: TGCAGCGTTGATACGGGGGAGAATCAGCCCCAGCATTTT; CDR3: CSVDTGENQPQHF
J: TRBJ1-2; D: TRBD1; V: TRBV28; size: -; length: 13; DNA: TGTGCCAGCACCAGCGACAGGGTGGCTGGCTACACCTTC; CDR3: CASTSDRVAGYTF
J: TRBJ2-5; D: TRBD1; V: TRBV10-3; size: -; length: 16; DNA: TGTGCCATCAGTGGGGGGGACAGGGGGGATCAAGAGACCCAGTACTTC; CDR3: CAISGGDRGDQETQYF
J: TRBJ2-3; D: TRBD2; V: TRBV10-3; size: -; length: 15; DNA: TGTGCCATCAGTGAGTTTGCGGGGGGGAAAGATACGCAGTATTTT; CDR3: CAISEFAGGKDTQYF
J: TRBJ2-7; D: -; V: TRBV4-3; size: -; length: 16; DNA: TGCGCCAGCAGCCAAGATTCTGGGACACCATCCTACGAGCAGTACTTC; CDR3: CASSQDSGTPSYEQYF
J: TRBJ2-3; D: -; V: TRBV5-1; size: -; length: 13; DNA: TGCGCCAGCAGCCCCGGACTATCAGATACGCAGTATTTT; CDR3: CASSPGLSDTQYF
J: TRBJ2-1; D: -; V: TRBV7-8; size: -; length: 15; DNA: TGTGCCAGCAGCCGTTACAGGGGAGGTTACAATGAGCAGTTCTTC; CDR3: CASSRYRGGYNEQFF
J: TRBJ2-3; D: -; V: TRBV18; size: -; length: 17; DNA: TGTGCCAGCTCACGCACCGGTACTCCCACGGAATCAGATACGCAGTATTTT; CDR3: CASSRTGTPTESDTQYF
J: TRBJ1-6; D: -; V: TRBV9; size: -; length: 15; DNA: TGTGCCAGCAGCTCCGACCGGGAGATGAATTCACCCCTCCACTTT; CDR3: CASSSDREMNSPLHF
J: TRBJ2-3; D: -; V: TRBV27; size: few; length: 12; DNA: TGTGCCAGCAGTTTAGGGGGAGATACGCAGTATTTT; CDR3: CASSLGGDTQYF
J: TRBJ2-3; D: -; V: TRBV28; size: -; length: 14; DNA: TGTGCCAGCAGTTTCCTTAGCGGCACAGATACGCAGTATTTT; CDR3: CASSFLSGTDTQYF
J: TRBJ2-7; D: TRBD2; V: TRBV5-6; size: -; length: 15; DNA: TGTGCCAGCAGGTCTGAGCGGGAAGAGCCCTACGAGCAGTACTTC; CDR3: CASRSEREEPYEQYF
J: TRBJ2-1; D: TRBD2; V: TRBV11-2; size: -; length: 15; DNA: TGTGCCAGCAGCTTAGTGGTGACTAGCGGAAATGAGCAGTTCTTC; CDR3: CASSLVVTSGNEQFF
J: TRBJ1-4; D: TRBD1; V: TRBV6-5; size: -; length: 14; DNA: TGTGCCAGCAGTCCAACAGGGGGAAATGAAAAACTGTTTTTT; CDR3: CASSPTGGNEKLFF
J: TRBJ1-2; D: -; V: TRBV5-5; size: -; length: 13; DNA: TGTGCCAGCAGCTTGTCCGGGGTGGGGGGCTACACCTTC; CDR3: CASSLSGVGGYTF
J: TRBJ1-5; D: TRBD1; V: TRBV7-9; size: -; length: 19; DNA: TGTGCCAGCAGCTTAGTTATTGGGTTGGGGACAGGGGGCAATCAGCCCCAGCATTTT; CDR3: CASSLVIGLGTGGNQPQHF
J: TRBJ2-1; D: TRBD2; V: TRBV7-8; size: once; length: 18; DNA: TGTGCCAGCAGCTTAACGGGGACTAGCGGGGGGCCTTACAATGAGCAGTTCTTC; CDR3: CASSLTGTSGGPYNEQFF
J: TRBJ2-1; D: -; V: TRBV5-4; size: -; length: 14; DNA: TGTGCCAGCATCGGTGGCAGGGAGTACAATGAGCAGTTCTTC; CDR3: CASIGGREYNEQFF
J: TRBJ1-1; D: -; V: TRBV7-2; size: -; length: 16; DNA: TGTGCCAGCAGCCTCAGCAGACACTCTATCAACACTGAAGCTTTCTTT; CDR3: CASSLSRHSINTEAFF
J: TRBJ1-5; D: -; V: TRBV18; size: -; length: 13; DNA: TGTGCCAGCTCACCCAAAGAAGCTCAGCCCCAGCATTTT; CDR3: CASSPKEAQPQHF
J: TRBJ1-5; D: -; V: TRBV7-6; size: once; length: 13; DNA: TGTGCCAGCAGCTTAGCGAGGTATCAGCCCCAGCATTTT; CDR3: CASSLARYQPQHF
J: TRBJ2-7; D: -; V: TRBV11-3; size: -; length: 11; DNA: TGTGCCAGCAGCTCCTATTACGAGCAGTACTTC; CDR3: CASSSYYEQYF
J: TRBJ1-2; D: TRBD1; V: TRBV5-4; size: once; length: 16; DNA: TGTGCCAGCATACCTTCGGACAGGGTGTTTGGGTATGGCTACACCTTC; CDR3: CASIPSDRVFGYGYTF
J: TRBJ1-5; D: -; V: TRBV18; size: -; length: 12; DNA: TGTGCCAGCTCACGTAGCAATCAGCCCCAGCATTTT; CDR3: CASSRSNQPQHF
J: TRBJ2-7; D: TRBD2; V: TRBV27; size: -; length: 15; DNA: TGTGCCAGCAGTACAATGGGGGGGTCGAACTACGAGCAGTACTTC; CDR3: CASSTMGGSNYEQYF
J: TRBJ1-1; D: TRBD1; V: TRBV14; size: -; length: 14; DNA: TGTGCCAGCAGCCAGACAGGGGAGATTACTGAAGCTTTCTTT; CDR3: CASSQTGEITEAFF
J: TRBJ2-7; D: -; V: TRBV29-1; size: -; length: 12; DNA: TGCAGCGTTGAAGATAAACTCTACGAGCAGTACTTC; CDR3: CSVEDKLYEQYF
J: TRBJ1-1; D: -; V: TRBV28; size: -; length: 13; DNA: TGTGCCAGCAAATGGGTCGCGAACACTGAAGCTTTCTTT; CDR3: CASKWVANTEAFF
J: TRBJ2-3; D: TRBD2; V: TRBV7-9; size: -; length: 15; DNA: TGTGCCAGCAGCTCGGATCTAGCGGGTTCAAATACGCAGTATTTT; CDR3: CASSSDLAGSNTQYF
J: TRBJ1-1; D: -; V: TRBV9; size: -; length: 15; DNA: TGTGCCAGCAGCGTACGACCCGGGACGGGGACTGAAGCTTTCTTT; CDR3: CASSVRPGTGTEAFF
J: TRBJ2-7; D: -; V: TRBV11-1; size: -; length: 15; DNA: TGTGCCAGCAGCGCCGACAGGGGAGGGTCCTACGAGCAGTACTTC; CDR3: CASSADRGGSYEQYF
J: TRBJ1-4; D: TRBD1; V: TRBV30; size: -; length: 14; DNA: TGTGCCTGGAGTGTACAGGGGGCGCATGAAAAACTGTTTTTT; CDR3: CAWSVQGAHEKLFF
J: TRBJ2-5; D: TRBD1; V: TRBV6-1; size: -; length: 15; DNA: TGTGCCAGCAGTACAGGGGACCCCCAGCGGGAGACCCAGTACTTC; CDR3: CASSTGDPQRETQYF